These 20 T cell receptor beta chains were sequenced from one sample in a study of T cells in Graves' hyperthyroidism and ophthalmopathy. Template material for amplifying TCR beta CDR3 regions consisted of RNA transcripts. When the TCR CDR3 underwent first-round RT-PCR, the HTBI primer set was used. Each CDR3 protein is one row after TCRdb ran MiXCR on the multiplex PCR reads. The table records 250,000 to 400,000 distinct CDR3 sequences, approximately 15% of them present only once. The source material was blood. Source of these receptors: a woman aged 35 to 49 with Graves' ophthalmopathy.

This clonotype was seen only a few times. This sequence joins TRBV10-1 and TRBJ2-1; 15 bases are a match to TRBD2. The V gene's germline CDR1 is WNHNN and CDR2 SYGVQD (reference sequence). V lost 0 bases to trimming and J lost 10 bases; unmatched junction nucleotides: 4. The CDR3 extends over 16 amino acids. CDR3 in DNA: TGCGCCAGCAGTGAGTCGGGACTAGCGGGAGGCCCCGAGCAGTTCTTC. It encodes CASSESGLAGGPEQFF.

The table lists this clonotype with a few counts. The rearrangement joins TRBV27 to TRBJ1-2; 7 positions agree with TRBD1. Germline-derived CDR1 and CDR2 are MNHEY and SMNVEV (reference sequence). The CDR3 runs to 13 residues. After removal of 4 bases from V and 4 bases from J, the junction contained 3 bases not matched to a gene. This CDR3 reads CASSYNRGYGYTF. CDR3 in DNA: TGTGCCAGCAGTTACAACAGGGGCTATGGCTACACCTTC.

This clonotype was recorded many times. The chain uses TRBV10-3 and TRBJ1-2, with 7 bases identical to TRBD1. V lost 10 bases to trimming and J lost 3 bases; unmatched junction nucleotides: 11. In germline, CDR1 is ENHRY, CDR2 SYGVKD. This CDR3 has 14 residues. The CDR3 nucleotides read TGTGCCACCCAACAGGGGAAGTCAGACTATGGCTACACCTTC. Encoded protein: CATQQGKSDYGYTF.

In regard to this clonotype: At one end, the junction sequence differs from germline, possibly due to a read error. The CDR3 loop reads CASSFRTSGSSCNEQFF. CDR3 sequence (DNA): TGTGCCAGCAGCTTCCGGACTAGCGGGAGCTCCTGCAATGAGCAGTTCTTC. This chain connects TRBV7-2 to TRBJ2-1, with 13 bases matching TRBD2. Germline CDR1 SGHTA, CDR2 FQGNSA. The CDR3 is 17 amino acids. Using reference TRBV7-2 and TRBJ2-1 for the parts outside the CDR3, the full variable domain is GAGVSQSPSNKVTEKGKDVELRCDPISGHTALYWYRQSLGQGLEFLIYFQGNSAPDKSGLPSDRFSAERTGGSVSTLTIQRTQQEDSAVYLCASSFRTSGSSCNEQFFGPGTRLTVL.

This clonotype was seen at least ten times. The CDR3: CASSEALGGISAFF. The CDR3 bases are TGTGCCAGCAGTGAAGCTCTCGGGGGAATTAGCGCTTTCTTT. The rearrangement joins TRBV2 to TRBJ1-1; D perhaps matches TRBD1 (5 bases). V lost 0 bases and J lost 11, with 16 bases in between. This CDR3 contains 14 residues. From germline, CDR1 is SNHLY and CDR2 FYNNEI.

This clonotype was picked up many times. J is TRBJ2-7 and V is TRBV16; a weak D match, TRBD1 (7 bases). Germline values: CDR1 KGHSY, CDR2 FQNENV. The CDR3 is 18 residues long. V was pared by 1 base and J by 3 bases, with 22 bases between. Here the CDR3 DNA reads TGTGCCAGCAGCCAATTTGCGACAGGGACTCTCCCCAACTACGAGCAGTACTTC. Translating it yields CASSQFATGTLPNYEQYF.

The chain carries TRBV20-1 and TRBJ2-7; possible D gene TRBD1, 6 bases. Trimming took 0 bases from V and 3 from J, leaving 12 bases between them. The CDR3 runs to 14 residues. In germline, CDR1 is DFQATT, CDR2 SNEGSKA (reference sequence). CDR3 loop: CSARDEGQNYEQYF. CDR3 DNA sequence: TGCAGTGCTAGAGATGAAGGACAGAACTACGAGCAGTACTTC.

This clonotype was counted at least ten times. The chain carries TRBV2 and TRBJ2-2; no reliable D call. V was cut by 5 bases and J by 3 bases, with 10 bases left in between. The length of the CDR3 is 14 residues. CDR1 and CDR2 (germline): SNHLY, FYNNEI. The CDR3 sequence: CASSPPGYTGELFF. In nucleotides, the CDR3 is TGTGCCAGCAGTCCTCCGGGCTACACCGGGGAGCTGTTTTTT.

The V gene is TRBV11-2, the J gene TRBJ2-3; D call uncertain. From germline, CDR1 is SGHAT and CDR2 FQNNGV. Between the trimmed V and J ends, which lost 0 bases and 6 bases, there was a span of 10 bases. This CDR3 has 14 amino acids. In DNA, the CDR3 is TGTGCCAGCAGCTTAGATCGTCGTGGGGATACGCAGTATTTT. This codes for CASSLDRRGDTQYF.

In this sample, this clonotype turned up many times. The CDR3 loop reads CASGLGVAGGGYEQFF. The CDR3 DNA sequence: TGTGCTAGTGGTTTGGGGGTAGCGGGAGGGGGGTATGAGCAGTTCTTC. The rearrangement uses TRBV12-5 and TRBJ2-1; 11 bases agree with TRBD2. Trimming removed 1 base from V and 8 bases from J; junction bases left unmatched: 7. The germline CDR1 and CDR2 sequences are LGHNT and FRNRAP. The CDR3 spans 16 residues.

This clonotype appeared a few times. This chain links TRBV6-2 or TRBV6-3 with TRBJ2-1, with a weak D call TRBD2 (6 bases). The CDR3 is made up of 13 amino acids. V lost 6 bases to trimming and J lost 9 bases, with 15 bases between them. Per germline, CDR1 MNHEY and CDR2 SVGEGT. The CDR3: CASSHDGGREQFF. The CDR3 DNA follows: TGTGCCAGCAGCCACGATGGAGGGCGTGAGCAGTTCTTC.

In this sample, this clonotype turned up many times. The chain combines TRBV27 with TRBJ2-3, with D tentatively TRBD1 (5 bases). Per the germline V gene, CDR1 is MNHEY and CDR2 is SMNVEV (reference sequence). CDR3 size: 15 residues. V was pared by 3 bases and J by 2 bases, with 12 bases between. As DNA, the CDR3 is TGTGCCAGCAGTTTTTCACAGGCCCTCACAGATACGCAGTATTTT. Translation: CASSFSQALTDTQYF.

This clonotype was counted at least ten times. CDR3 amino acids: CASSAQSTDTQYF. The CDR3 nucleotides read TGTGCCAGCAGTGCGCAAAGCACAGATACGCAGTATTTT. V gene TRBV2 combines with J gene TRBJ2-3; no reliable D call. The V gene lost 4 bases and the J gene lost 0 bases, with 5 bases spanning the gap. The germline CDR1 and CDR2 sequences are SNHLY and FYNNEI. CDR3 length: 13 residues.

This clonotype was recorded at least ten times. V and J are TRBV28 and TRBJ1-6; unclear D gene. The CDR3 runs 15 residues. V lost 6 bases, J lost 3 bases, and 12 bases lay in between. Germline V gives CDR1 MDHEN, CDR2 SYDVKM. The CDR3, as DNA: TGTGCCAGCAGACCCTCGCGTTTCTATAATTCACCCCTCCACTTT. This gives the protein CASRPSRFYNSPLHF.

As concerns this clonotype: A much larger clone is a single base away; this may be a read error. The rearrangement uses TRBV11-2 and TRBJ2-7; D is undetermined. This CDR3 comprises 16 residues. Per germline, CDR1 SGHAT and CDR2 FQNNGV. The DNA of the CDR3 is TGTGCCAGAAGCTTAGTGACGGTGTTTTCGGGCTACGAGCAGTACTTC. This codes for CARSLVTVFSGYEQYF.

The sample holds a few counts of this clonotype. The gene calls are TRBV5-1 and TRBJ1-1; perhaps TRBD1 as D (5 bases). The CDR3 has 14 amino acids. Germline-derived CDR1 and CDR2 are SGHRS and YFSETQ. Trimming cost V 5 bases and J 5 bases, with 16 bases left between them. CDR3 loop: CASSPLAGGTEAFF. The CDR3 bases are TGCGCCAGCAGTCCCCTTGCCGGGGGGACTGAAGCTTTCTTT.

This chain joins TRBV3-1 and TRBJ2-7, with no clear D. Between the trimmed V and J ends, which lost 0 bases and 2 bases, there was a span of 5 bases. This CDR3 has 13 residues. Germline assignment: CDR1 LGHDT and CDR2 YNNKEL (reference sequence). The CDR3 bases are TGTGCCAGCAGCCAAGATCCCCCCTACGAGCAGTACTTC. This gives the protein CASSQDPPYEQYF.

This clonotype was detected only a few times. The chain uses TRBV20-1 and TRBJ2-3; D perhaps matches TRBD2 (5 bases). The CDR3 loop spans 13 amino acids. V lost 5 bases and J lost 2, with 11 bases in between. Germline-derived CDR1 and CDR2 are DFQATT and SNEGSKA (reference sequence). The CDR3 protein is CSAPSGNTDTQYF. DNA of the CDR3: TGCAGTGCTCCCAGCGGAAACACAGATACGCAGTATTTT.

In regard to this clonotype: A read error may be the cause here, since a much bigger clone is one base away. The genes are TRBV28 and TRBJ1-5; no definite D call. CDR3 length: 15 amino acids. Germline-derived CDR1 and CDR2 are MDHEN and SYDVKM. Here the CDR3 reads CASSLGRNSNQPQQF. In DNA, the CDR3 is TGTGCCAGCAGTTTAGGCCGGAATAGCAATCAGCCCCAGCAGTTT.

This clonotype showed up many times. This chain connects TRBV2 to TRBJ2-1; 8 bases line up with TRBD2. The CDR3 has 14 amino acids. The germline V gene has CDR1 SNHLY and CDR2 FYNNEI. V lost 7 bases and J lost 4; bases outside the gene matches: 6. CDR3 sequence (DNA): TGTGCCAGCACTAAAGCTAGCGGGTACAATGAGCAGTTCTTC. This codes for CASTKASGYNEQFF. Full variable domain (outside the CDR3, taken from reference TRBV2 and TRBJ2-1): EPEVTQTPSHQVTQMGQEVILRCVPISNHLYFYWYRQILGQKVEFLVSFYNNEISEKSEIFDDQFSVERPDGSNFTLKIRSTKLEDSAMYFCASTKASGYNEQFFGPGTRLTVL.